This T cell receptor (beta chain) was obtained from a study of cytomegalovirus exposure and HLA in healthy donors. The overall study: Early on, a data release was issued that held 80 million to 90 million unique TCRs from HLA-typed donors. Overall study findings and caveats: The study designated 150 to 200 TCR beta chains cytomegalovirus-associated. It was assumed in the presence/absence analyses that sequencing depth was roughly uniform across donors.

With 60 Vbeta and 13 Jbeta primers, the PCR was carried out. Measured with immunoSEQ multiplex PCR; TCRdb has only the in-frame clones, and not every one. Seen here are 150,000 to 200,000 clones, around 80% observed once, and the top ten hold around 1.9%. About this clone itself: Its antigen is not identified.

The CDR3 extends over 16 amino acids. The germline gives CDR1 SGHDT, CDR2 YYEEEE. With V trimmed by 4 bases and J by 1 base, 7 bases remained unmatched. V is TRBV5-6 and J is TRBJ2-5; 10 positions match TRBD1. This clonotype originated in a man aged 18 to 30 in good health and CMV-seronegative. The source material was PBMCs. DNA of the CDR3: TGTGCCAGCAGCGTTGCCGGGACAGGGGCCCAAGAGACCCAGTACTTC. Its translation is CASSVAGTGAQETQYF.